This T cell receptor beta chain was found in a study of blood T cell repertoires in COVID-19. At the level of the study: PBMCs, B-cell-depleted T cells, or T cells provided the cDNA or gDNA that made up the material.

This clone was recorded only once. TCRdb keeps only in-frame clones here, not all; method: immunoSEQ multiplex PCR. The top ten hold 0.7% to 0.9% of the sample, which has fewer than 300,000 clones, around 89% seen once. V shed 2 bases and J shed 2 bases, with 10 bases lying between them. Germline lookup yields CDR1 MDHEN and CDR2 SYDVKM. The CDR3 contains 16 residues. The chain links TRBV28 to TRBJ1-6; TRBD1 might be the D (6 bases). Sequenced material: peripheral blood. The clonotype comes from a man aged 30 to 39 with acute or convalescent COVID-19. The CDR3 region is CASSLGGGPYNSPLHF. CDR3 bases: TGTGCCAGCAGTTTAGGGGGGGGCCCCTATAATTCACCCCTCCACTTT.